These T cell receptor beta chains were read from a single sample in a study of Ad26.COV2.S vaccination and SARS-CoV-2 variants. TCRdb's copy holds only in-frame clones and misses some; the assay was immunoSEQ multiplex PCR. The sample holds more than 350,000 clones, more than 80% seen once. The input for sequencing was peripheral blood, taken in a trial of Ad26.COV2.S vaccine versus placebo. These receptors all stem from a person aged 18-65 years who received the Ad26.COV2.S COVID-19 vaccine or a placebo. CDR3s include the opening cysteine and the closing phenylalanine or tryptophan. Fields, in order: V gene, clone size, J gene, D gene, CDR3 protein, CDR3 DNA. The D gene is left open where the match is weak. Not all rows give a size; the values are once, few, many and, for expanded clones, a class.

TRBV7-6,NA,TRBJ2-7,TRBD2,CASSRPKWGISGYEQYF,TGTGCCAGCAGCCGCCCGAAGTGGGGGATTAGCGGGTACGAGCAGTACTTC
TRBV5-1,NA,TRBJ2-1,NA,CASSLGYGSSYNEQFF,TGCGCCAGCAGCTTGGGGTACGGGAGTTCCTACAATGAGCAGTTCTTC
TRBV20-1,NA,TRBJ2-3,TRBD1,CSASNRGLTDTQYF,TGCAGTGCTAGTAACAGGGGGCTCACAGATACGCAGTATTTT
TRBV9,few,TRBJ1-6,NA,CASSVQEYNSPLHF,TGTGCCAGCAGCGTACAGGAATATAATTCACCCCTCCACTTT
TRBV30,NA,TRBJ1-3,NA,CAWSSGNTIYF,TGTGCCTGGAGTTCAGGAAACACCATATATTTT
TRBV6-2/TRBV6-3,NA,TRBJ1-1,TRBD1,CASSYSENRGETEAFF,TGTGCCAGCAGTTACTCTGAGAACAGGGGTGAAACTGAAGCTTTCTTT
TRBV11-2,NA,TRBJ1-4,NA,CASSLPLVGKNEKLFF,TGTGCCAGCAGCCTACCCTTGGTTGGGAAAAATGAAAAACTGTTTTTT
TRBV27,NA,TRBJ2-7,TRBD2,CASSLGLAGKQYF,TGTGCCAGCAGTCTGGGACTAGCGGGAAAGCAGTACTTC
TRBV18,NA,TRBJ2-1,NA,CASSPVEIYNEQFF,TGTGCCAGCTCACCGGTCGAGATTTACAATGAGCAGTTCTTC
TRBV11-2,NA,TRBJ2-6,NA,CASSLVASGANVLTF,TGTGCCAGCAGCTTAGTAGCGTCTGGGGCCAACGTCCTGACTTTC
TRBV27,few,TRBJ2-7,NA,CASGRYEQYF,TGTGCCAGCGGCCGGTACGAGCAGTACTTC
TRBV10-3,NA,TRBJ2-1,TRBD1,CAISGTGENEQFF,TGTGCCATCAGTGGGACAGGGGAGAATGAGCAGTTCTTC
TRBV29-1,NA,TRBJ2-1,NA,CSVGVGHQSSYNEQFF,TGCAGCGTTGGGGTGGGACACCAGAGCTCCTACAATGAGCAGTTCTTC
TRBV19,NA,TRBJ2-1,TRBD2,CASSIKGSSGSSYNEQFF,TGTGCCAGTAGTATAAAGGGATCTAGCGGGAGCTCCTACAATGAGCAGTTCTTC
TRBV28,once,TRBJ2-7,NA,CASSALPMSSYEQYF,TGTGCCAGCAGTGCGCTCCCGATGAGCTCCTACGAGCAGTACTTC
TRBV7-6,NA,TRBJ2-3,NA,CASSFGSTDTQYF,TGTGCCAGCAGCTTTGGGAGCACAGATACGCAGTATTTT
TRBV5-1,NA,TRBJ2-3,TRBD2,CASSSPSGGATDTQYF,TGCGCCAGCAGCTCCCCCTCGGGAGGAGCCACAGATACGCAGTATTTT
TRBV4-3,NA,TRBJ2-1,NA,CASSQDWAGLVDEQFF,TGCGCCAGCAGCCAAGATTGGGCAGGGTTGGTCGATGAGCAGTTCTTC
TRBV11-3,NA,TRBJ2-1,TRBD1,CASSFTGANNEQFF,TGTGCCAGCAGCTTTACAGGGGCGAACAATGAGCAGTTCTTC
TRBV5-4,NA,TRBJ2-1,NA,CASSLVAGSYNEQFF,TGTGCCAGCAGCTTGGTTGCCGGCTCCTACAATGAGCAGTTCTTC
TRBV28,NA,TRBJ1-2,NA,CASYKGTSGYTF,TGTGCCAGCTATAAAGGGACGAGCGGCTACACCTTC
TRBV28,once,TRBJ1-2,NA,CASGILSGGYTF,TGTGCCAGCGGAATCCTTTCGGGGGGCTACACCTTC
TRBV5-1,few,TRBJ2-7,TRBD1,CASSFQGTGSSNSYEQYF,TGCGCCAGCAGCTTCCAAGGGACAGGGTCAAGCAACTCCTACGAGCAGTACTTC
TRBV7-9,NA,TRBJ2-3,TRBD2,CASSPGWREPGDTQYF,TGTGCCAGCAGCCCCGGGTGGCGGGAGCCGGGGGATACGCAGTATTTT
TRBV7-9,NA,TRBJ2-3,NA,CASSSPGEQADTQYF,TGTGCCAGCAGCTCACCGGGAGAACAGGCAGATACGCAGTATTTT
TRBV7-2,NA,TRBJ1-4,TRBD1,CASSSWTGGNEKLFF,TGTGCCAGCAGCTCCTGGACAGGCGGTAATGAAAAACTGTTTTTT